These T cell receptor beta chains were read from a single sample in a study of blood T cell repertoires in COVID-19. The data were produced by immunoSEQ multiplex PCR, yet TCRdb's version contains in-frame clones alone and is incomplete. Here the sample spans tens of thousands of clones, around 84% being singletons. The material sequenced was peripheral blood. These receptors were collected from a man aged 65 to 85 with active COVID-19. Each CDR3 is given with its conserved first and last residue. The D gene is left open where the match is weak. Clone sizes are given selectively: once, few, many, or a class where the clone is expanded.

J,D,size,V,CDR3,DNA
TRBJ2-7,TRBD1,NA,TRBV19,CASSIAGTGDYEQYF,TGTGCCAGTAGTATAGCCGGGACAGGGGATTACGAGCAGTACTTC
TRBJ1-4,TRBD1,NA,TRBV11-2,CASSLSGTDDEKLFF,TGTGCCAGCAGCCTATCCGGGACAGACGATGAAAAACTGTTTTTT
TRBJ2-1,TRBD1,once,TRBV2,CASSQDRSSYNEQFF,TGTGCCAGCAGCCAGGACAGGAGCTCCTACAATGAGCAGTTCTTC
TRBJ2-1,TRBD1,NA,TRBV30,CAWSVRRTGVAYNEQFF,TGTGCCTGGAGTGTAAGGAGGACAGGGGTTGCCTACAATGAGCAGTTCTTC
TRBJ2-7,NA,NA,TRBV7-9,CASSFRSDHYEQYF,TGTGCCAGCAGCTTCAGAAGCGACCACTACGAGCAGTACTTC
TRBJ2-1,TRBD2,once,TRBV11-2,CASSFPPGGKNEQFF,TGTGCCAGCAGCTTTCCCCCCGGGGGGAAGAATGAGCAGTTCTTC
TRBJ2-1,NA,NA,TRBV6-5,CASRTDGYNEQFF,TGTGCCAGCAGGACAGATGGGTACAATGAGCAGTTCTTC
TRBJ1-1,NA,NA,TRBV30,CAWSVPRGLVTEAFF,TGTGCCTGGAGTGTACCCAGGGGTTTGGTCACTGAAGCTTTCTTT
TRBJ1-1,TRBD1,NA,TRBV9,CASSARTGEVVAFF,TGTGCCAGCAGCGCTAGGACAGGGGAGGTTGTAGCTTTCTTT
TRBJ2-4,TRBD1,NA,TRBV27,CASSLWQGVKNIQYF,TGTGCCAGCAGTTTATGGCAGGGGGTCAAAAACATTCAGTACTTC
TRBJ1-2,TRBD1,NA,TRBV5-4,CASTLEPGQVAYGYTF,TGTGCCAGCACCTTGGAACCGGGACAGGTAGCATATGGCTACACCTTC
TRBJ2-7,TRBD1,NA,TRBV5-6,CASSSMDRDEQYF,TGTGCCAGCAGCAGCATGGACAGGGACGAGCAGTACTTC
TRBJ2-1,TRBD1,NA,TRBV4-3,CASSVGTGRSDEQFF,TGCGCCAGCAGCGTCGGGACAGGGAGGTCCGATGAGCAGTTCTTC
TRBJ2-5,NA,NA,TRBV4-3,CASSQDRRETQYF,TGCGCCAGCAGCCAAGATCGCAGAGAGACCCAGTACTTC
TRBJ1-5,NA,NA,TRBV19,CASSSVNRDYQPQHF,TGTGCCAGTAGTAGTGTTAACAGGGATTATCAGCCCCAGCATTTT
TRBJ2-2,TRBD2,NA,TRBV3-1/TRBV3-2,CASTLLSGTRELFF,TGTGCCAGCACCCTCCTCAGCGGGACTAGGGAGCTGTTTTTT
TRBJ2-2,NA,NA,TRBV12-5,CASTQGAGELFF,TGTGCTAGTACGCAAGGGGCCGGGGAGCTGTTTTTT
TRBJ2-3,TRBD2,NA,TRBV18,CASSPSGSRTDTQYF,TGTGCCAGCTCACCCAGCGGGAGCCGCACAGATACGCAGTATTTT
TRBJ2-6,NA,NA,TRBV6-5,CASSHEGTGANVLTF,TGTGCCAGCAGCCACGAGGGGACAGGGGCCAACGTCCTGACTTTC
TRBJ2-3,NA,NA,TRBV4-2,CASSPYRESTDTQYF,TGTGCCAGCAGCCCTTACAGGGAGAGCACAGATACGCAGTATTTT
TRBJ2-1,TRBD1,NA,TRBV18,CASSPGQGSYNEQFF,TGTGCCAGCTCACCGGGACAGGGCTCCTACAATGAGCAGTTCTTC
TRBJ1-1,NA,NA,TRBV7-9,CASSIQENTEAFF,TGTGCCAGCAGTATACAAGAGAACACTGAAGCTTTCTTT
TRBJ2-1,TRBD2,NA,TRBV2,CASSGSGGPGNEQFF,TGTGCCAGCAGTGGGAGCGGGGGGCCTGGGAATGAGCAGTTCTTC
TRBJ2-4,TRBD1,NA,TRBV27,CASSSLPGTGENIQYF,TGTGCCAGCAGTTCTTTACCCGGGACAGGGGAAAACATTCAGTACTTC
TRBJ2-1,TRBD2,few,TRBV15,CATSGKGLAGSSYNEQFF,TGTGCCACCAGCGGCAAGGGACTAGCGGGGAGCTCCTACAATGAGCAGTTCTTC
TRBJ1-1,NA,few,TRBV6-6,CASMEQREIKAFF,TGTGCCAGCATGGAACAGCGGGAGATTAAAGCTTTCTTT
TRBJ2-2,TRBD2,few,TRBV7-2,CASSLRLAQNTGELFF,TGTGCCAGCAGCCTACGACTAGCTCAGAACACCGGGGAGCTGTTTTTT